Listed here are 10 T cell receptor beta chains from one sample, sequenced in a study of OX40 agonist ivuxolimab in advanced cancers. TCRdb keeps only in-frame clones here, not all; method: immunoSEQ multiplex PCR. This sample yields around 80,000 clones, of which approximately 93% are seen a single time; over 20% belongs to the top ten. Sequencing was performed on CD4+ or CD8+ T cells sorted from blood, taken in a trial of the OX40 agonist ivuxolimab. Every receptor here comes from an adult with an advanced solid tumor such as melanoma, head and neck, liver or kidney cancer.

The chain couples TRBV11-3 to TRBJ2-1, with a possible D match to TRBD2 (5 bases). This CDR3 region has 13 residues. From germline, CDR1 is SGHNT and CDR2 YENEEA. Trimming pared 5 bases from V and 10 bases from J, leaving 15 bases between. CDR3 bases: TGTGCCAGCAGCCCCCGGGGAGCCCCCGAGCAGTTCTTC. Its translation is CASSPRGAPEQFF.

V is TRBV4-1 and J is TRBJ1-5; D remains ambiguous. Germline CDR1 and CDR2: MGHRA and YSYEKL. This CDR3 has 14 amino acids. Trimming pared 3 bases from V and 3 bases from J, leaving 9 bases between. The CDR3 DNA follows: TGCGCCAGCAGCCAGACCGGGGACAATCAGCCCCAGCATTTT. Its protein is CASSQTGDNQPQHF.

The V call is TRBV15, the J call TRBJ2-2; no definite D call. Looked up from germline, CDR1 is LNHNV and CDR2 is YYDKDF (reference sequence). This CDR3 region has 13 residues. V was pared by 3 bases and J by 9 bases, with 11 bases between. This CDR3 reads CATSRDLHRELFF. The CDR3 DNA sequence: TGTGCCACCAGCAGGGACCTACACCGGGAGCTGTTTTTT.

The sample holds one count of this clone. J is TRBJ2-7 and V is TRBV5-4; 8 bases are shared with TRBD1. This CDR3 is built from 14 residues. V lost 0 bases to trimming and J lost 2 bases; unmatched junction nucleotides: 1. Per the germline V gene, CDR1 is SGHNT and CDR2 is YYREEE (reference sequence). CDR3 coding DNA: TGTGCCAGCAGCTTGGAACAGGGGGCCTACGAGCAGTACTTC. Encoded protein: CASSLEQGAYEQYF.

This sequence joins TRBV5-1 and TRBJ1-1; D not certain. Germline loops: CDR1 SGHRS, CDR2 YFSETQ. Trimming removed 2 bases at V and 7 bases at J, with 12 bases between. This CDR3 spans 13 amino acids. The CDR3 here is CASSLQGPVEAFF. CDR3 bases: TGCGCCAGCAGCTTACAAGGGCCTGTTGAAGCTTTCTTT.

The rearrangement links TRBV4-1 to TRBJ2-3; D possibly matches TRBD1 or TRBD2 (7 bases each). There are 14 residues in the CDR3. Germline V gene lookup returns CDR1 MGHRA and CDR2 YSYEKL. Trimming took 0 bases from V and 6 from J, leaving 10 bases between them. The CDR3 DNA reads TGCGCCAGCAGCCAAGACAGGGGGGGGGATACGCAGTATTTT. Its protein product is CASSQDRGGDTQYF.

A word on this clone: Other DNA sequences in this sample translate to the same CDR3. The J gene is TRBJ2-7, the V gene TRBV28, with no clear D. Looked up from germline, CDR1 is MDHEN and CDR2 is SYDVKM. Between the trimmed V and J ends, which lost 3 bases and 2 bases, there was a span of 2 bases. This CDR3 is built from 11 residues. The CDR3: CASSFTYEQYF. CDR3 DNA sequence: TGTGCCAGCAGTTTCACCTACGAGCAGTACTTC.

As for this clone: At one boundary the junction diverges from the germline segment, which might be a read error. V gene TRBV4-3 combines with J gene TRBJ1-2, with a weak D call TRBD1 (5 bases). CDR3 size: 15 residues. CDR1 is LGHNA and CDR2 is YSLEER in the germline V gene. DNA for the CDR3: TGCGCCAGCAGCCAAGATAGTGGGGCCACCGGGACGGCTGCCTTC. It yields the protein CASSQDSGATGTAAF.

The rearrangement links TRBV9 to TRBJ2-3, with no clear D. V lost 3 bases, J lost 0 bases, and 11 bases lay in between. The CDR3 has 15 residues. Per the germline V gene, CDR1 is SGDLS and CDR2 is YYNGEE. This CDR3 reads CASSALGISTDTQYF. The CDR3, as DNA: TGTGCCAGCAGCGCCCTAGGAATAAGCACAGATACGCAGTATTTT.

The gene calls are TRBV7-6 and TRBJ1-5; D remains ambiguous. Germline CDR1 reads SGHVS; CDR2 reads FNYEAQ. Between the trimmed V and J ends, which lost 3 bases and 3 bases, there was a span of 9 bases. The CDR3 extends over 14 amino acids. The CDR3 region has the DNA TGTGCCAGCAGCTTTGGACGCCTCAATCAGCCCCAGCATTTT. Translating gives CASSFGRLNQPQHF.